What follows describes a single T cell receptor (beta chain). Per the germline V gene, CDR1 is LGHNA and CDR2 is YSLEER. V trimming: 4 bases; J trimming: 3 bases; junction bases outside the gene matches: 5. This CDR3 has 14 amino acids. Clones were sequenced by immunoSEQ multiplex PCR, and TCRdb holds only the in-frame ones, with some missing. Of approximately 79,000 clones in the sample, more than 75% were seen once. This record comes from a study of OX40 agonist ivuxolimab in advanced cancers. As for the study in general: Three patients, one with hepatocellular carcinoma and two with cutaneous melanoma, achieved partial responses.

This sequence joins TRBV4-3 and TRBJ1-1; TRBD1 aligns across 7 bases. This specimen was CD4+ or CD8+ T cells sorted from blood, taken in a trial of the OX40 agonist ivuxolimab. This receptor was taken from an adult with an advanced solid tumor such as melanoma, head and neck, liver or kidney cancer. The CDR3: CASSPTGADTEAFF. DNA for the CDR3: TGCGCCAGCAGCCCAACAGGGGCCGACACTGAAGCTTTCTTT.